The rows below give T cell receptor beta chains drawn from one sample of a study of T cells in tuberculosis. Sequenced by immunoSEQ multiplex PCR; TCRdb stores in-frame clones only, minus some. The sample contains around 30,000 clones, 92% of which appear only once. This specimen was PBMCs, taken at tuberculosis diagnosis. The receptors stem from an adult with tuberculosis. Both conserved end residues are trimmed from each CDR3. The D gene is left open where the match is weak. Size is stated for part of the rows, as once, few or many counts, or as a class when the clone is expanded.

size: NA; J: TRBJ2-1; V: TRBV27; D: NA; CDR3: ASSLGSNPYNEQF
size: NA; J: TRBJ1-2; V: TRBV2; D: TRBD1; CDR3: ASTLTGKDYGYT
size: NA; J: TRBJ2-2; V: TRBV2; D: TRBD1; CDR3: ASTVGTGPGELF
size: NA; J: TRBJ1-4; V: TRBV4-1; D: NA; CDR3: ASSQERRSNEKLF
size: NA; J: TRBJ2-5; V: TRBV7-8; D: TRBD2; CDR3: ASSPRTSGRKQETQY
size: once; J: TRBJ2-3; V: TRBV5-5; D: NA; CDR3: ASSELMTFATDTQY
size: once; J: TRBJ2-7; V: TRBV28; D: NA; CDR3: ASINRRGAIDEQY
size: NA; J: TRBJ2-7; V: TRBV5-1; D: TRBD1; CDR3: ASSVTGASYEQY
size: NA; J: TRBJ2-7; V: TRBV19; D: TRBD1; CDR3: ASSIGPGTGVNEQY
size: NA; J: TRBJ2-7; V: TRBV2; D: TRBD2; CDR3: ASTPQAGGSYEQY
size: few; J: TRBJ1-5; V: TRBV2; D: TRBD1; CDR3: ASRNGQGAGQPQH
size: NA; J: TRBJ2-7; V: TRBV9; D: TRBD2; CDR3: ASSVSGTSGYYEQY
size: NA; J: TRBJ2-7; V: TRBV7-2; D: NA; CDR3: ASSAPEGYEQY
size: NA; J: TRBJ2-2; V: TRBV9; D: TRBD2; CDR3: ASSVGPLGRELSGELF
size: NA; J: TRBJ1-1; V: TRBV27; D: NA; CDR3: ASSFGGGSTEAF
size: NA; J: TRBJ1-5; V: TRBV18; D: NA; CDR3: ASSPGAGQPQH
size: NA; J: TRBJ2-1; V: TRBV7-6; D: NA; CDR3: ASSSLGGLTQF